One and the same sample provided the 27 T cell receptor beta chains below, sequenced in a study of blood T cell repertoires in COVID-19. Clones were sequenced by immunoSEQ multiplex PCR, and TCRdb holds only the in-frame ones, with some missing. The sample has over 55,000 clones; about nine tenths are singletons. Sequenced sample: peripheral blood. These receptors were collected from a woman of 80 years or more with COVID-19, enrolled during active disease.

CDR3 coding DNA: TGTGCCAGCTCACCCGTCAGGGGGCCCTCCGGGGGAGAGACCCAGTACTTC. Translating it yields CASSPVRGPSGGETQYF. V is TRBV18 and J is TRBJ2-5, with 8 bases aligning to TRBD1. Germline values: CDR1 KGHSH, CDR2 LQKENI. J gave up 4 bases and V 3 bases, and 13 bases lay outside the gene matches. The CDR3 consists of 17 residues.

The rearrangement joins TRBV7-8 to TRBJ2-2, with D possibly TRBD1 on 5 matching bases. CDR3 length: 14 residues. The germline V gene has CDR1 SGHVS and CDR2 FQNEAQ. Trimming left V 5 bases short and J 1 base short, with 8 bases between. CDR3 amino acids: CASSKTVNTGELFF. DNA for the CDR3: TGTGCCAGCAGCAAGACAGTGAACACCGGGGAGCTGTTTTTT. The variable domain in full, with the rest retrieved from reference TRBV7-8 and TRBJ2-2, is GAGVSQSPRYKVAKRGQDVALRCDPISGHVSLFWYQQALGQGPEFLTYFQNEAQLDKSGLPSDRFFAERPEGSVSTLKIQRTQQEDSAVYLCASSKTVNTGELFFGEGSRLTVL.

CDR3 protein: CASSPRLGRVSGYTF. Written as DNA, the CDR3 is TGTGCCAGTAGCCCCCGACTGGGCAGGGTCTCTGGCTACACCTTC. The rearrangement uses TRBV19 and TRBJ1-2, with a tentative D call TRBD1 (5 bases). This CDR3 contains 15 residues. The V end lost 6 bases, the J end lost 7 bases, and 21 bases lay between the germline ends. CDR1 and CDR2 from the germline V gene are LNHDA and SQIVND (reference sequence).

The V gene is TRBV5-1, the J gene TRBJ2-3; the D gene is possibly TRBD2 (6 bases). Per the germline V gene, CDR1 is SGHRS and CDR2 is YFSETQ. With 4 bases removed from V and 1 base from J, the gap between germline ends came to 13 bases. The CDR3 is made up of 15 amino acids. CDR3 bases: TGCGCCAGCAGCCGGTCGGGGGAGCGCACAGATACGCAGTATTTT. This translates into CASSRSGERTDTQYF.

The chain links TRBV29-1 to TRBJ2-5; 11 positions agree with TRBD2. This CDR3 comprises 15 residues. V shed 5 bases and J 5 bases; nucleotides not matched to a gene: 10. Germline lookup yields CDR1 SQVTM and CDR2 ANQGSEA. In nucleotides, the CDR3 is TGCAGCGTTCACGGACTAGCGGGTAAAAAGGAGACCCAGTACTTC. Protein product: CSVHGLAGKKETQYF.

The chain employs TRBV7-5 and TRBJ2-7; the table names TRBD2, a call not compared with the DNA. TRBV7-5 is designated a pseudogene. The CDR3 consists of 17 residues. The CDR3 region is CARTKSLAGGPPYEQYF. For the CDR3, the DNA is TGTGCCAGAACGAAGTCCCTAGCGGGGGGGCCGCCCTACGAGCAGTACTTC.

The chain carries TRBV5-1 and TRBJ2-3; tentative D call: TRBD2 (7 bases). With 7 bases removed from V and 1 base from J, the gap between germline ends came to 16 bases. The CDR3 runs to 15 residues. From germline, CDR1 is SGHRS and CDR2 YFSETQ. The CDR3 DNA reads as TGCGCCAGCCGATGGGGGGGGCCGGGCACAGATACGCAGTATTTT. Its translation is CASRWGGPGTDTQYF.

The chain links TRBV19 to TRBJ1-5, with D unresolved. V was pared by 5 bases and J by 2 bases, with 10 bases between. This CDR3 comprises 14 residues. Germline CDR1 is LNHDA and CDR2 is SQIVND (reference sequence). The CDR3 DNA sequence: TGTGCCAGTAGTGCACAGCGGGGCAATCAGCCCCAGCATTTT. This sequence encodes CASSAQRGNQPQHF.

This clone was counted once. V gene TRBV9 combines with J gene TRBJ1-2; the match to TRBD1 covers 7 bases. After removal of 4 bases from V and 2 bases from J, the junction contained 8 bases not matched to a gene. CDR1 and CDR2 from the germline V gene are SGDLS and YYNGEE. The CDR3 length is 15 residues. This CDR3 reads CASSPTGAGNYGYTF. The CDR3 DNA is TGTGCCAGCAGCCCTACAGGGGCGGGAAACTATGGCTACACCTTC.

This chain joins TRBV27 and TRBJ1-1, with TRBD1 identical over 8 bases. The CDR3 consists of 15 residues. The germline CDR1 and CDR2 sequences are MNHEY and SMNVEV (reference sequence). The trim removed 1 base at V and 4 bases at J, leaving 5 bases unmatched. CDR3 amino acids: CASSLYGQGATEAFF. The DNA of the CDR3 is TGTGCCAGCAGTTTATATGGTCAGGGGGCCACTGAAGCTTTCTTT.

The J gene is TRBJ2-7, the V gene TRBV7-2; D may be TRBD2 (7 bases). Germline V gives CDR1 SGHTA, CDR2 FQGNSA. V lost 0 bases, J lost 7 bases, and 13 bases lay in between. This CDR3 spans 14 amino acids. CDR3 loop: CASSLAGGAWEQYF. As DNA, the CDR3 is TGTGCCAGCAGCTTAGCTGGGGGGGCTTGGGAGCAGTACTTC.

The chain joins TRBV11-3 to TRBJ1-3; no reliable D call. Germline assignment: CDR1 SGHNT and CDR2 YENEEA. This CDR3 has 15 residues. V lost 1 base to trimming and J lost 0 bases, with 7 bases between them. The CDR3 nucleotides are TGTGCCAGCAGCTTAGCCCGGGGCTCTGGAAACACCATATATTTT. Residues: CASSLARGSGNTIYF.

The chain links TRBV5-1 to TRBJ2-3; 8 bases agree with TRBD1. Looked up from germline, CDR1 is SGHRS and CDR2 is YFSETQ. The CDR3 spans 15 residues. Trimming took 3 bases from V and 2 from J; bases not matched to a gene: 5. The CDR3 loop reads CASSSPTGDTDTQYF. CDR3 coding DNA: TGCGCCAGCAGCTCCCCGACAGGGGACACAGATACGCAGTATTTT.

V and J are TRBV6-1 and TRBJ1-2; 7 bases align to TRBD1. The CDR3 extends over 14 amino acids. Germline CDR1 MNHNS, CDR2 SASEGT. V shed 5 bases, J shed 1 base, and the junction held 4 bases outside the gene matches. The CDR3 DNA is TGTGCCAGCAGTTCAGGGGGGAGTAACTATGGCTACACCTTC. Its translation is CASSSGGSNYGYTF.

The CDR3, as DNA: TGTGCCAGCAGTTACGCGGGGCTGGGGGGCTACACCTTC. It yields the protein CASSYAGLGGYTF. The chain uses TRBV6-6 and TRBJ1-2; D might be TRBD1 (5 bases). Trimming took 2 bases from V and 8 from J, leaving 12 bases between them. Looked up from germline, CDR1 is MNHNY and CDR2 is SVGAGI (reference sequence). The CDR3 covers 13 residues.

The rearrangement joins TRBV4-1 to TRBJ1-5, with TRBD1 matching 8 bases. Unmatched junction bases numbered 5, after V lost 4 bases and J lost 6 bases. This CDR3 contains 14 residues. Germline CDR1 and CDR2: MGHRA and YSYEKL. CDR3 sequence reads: CASSPRGPSQPQHF. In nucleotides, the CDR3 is TGCGCCAGCAGCCCCAGGGGGCCGAGTCAGCCCCAGCATTTT.

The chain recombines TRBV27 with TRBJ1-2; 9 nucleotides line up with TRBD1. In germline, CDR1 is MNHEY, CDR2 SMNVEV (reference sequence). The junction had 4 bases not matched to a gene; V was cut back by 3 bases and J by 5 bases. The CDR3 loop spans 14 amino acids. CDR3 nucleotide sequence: TGTGCCAGCAGTTTGGACAGGGGAAGATATGGCTACACCTTC. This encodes CASSLDRGRYGYTF.

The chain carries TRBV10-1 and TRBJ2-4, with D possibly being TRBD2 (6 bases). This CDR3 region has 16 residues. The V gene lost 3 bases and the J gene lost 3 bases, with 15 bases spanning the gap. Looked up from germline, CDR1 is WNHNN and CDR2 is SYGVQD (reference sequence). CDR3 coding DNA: TGCGCCAGCAGTGAACCGGCCTTCGGGGGCAAAAACATTCAGTACTTC. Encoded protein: CASSEPAFGGKNIQYF.

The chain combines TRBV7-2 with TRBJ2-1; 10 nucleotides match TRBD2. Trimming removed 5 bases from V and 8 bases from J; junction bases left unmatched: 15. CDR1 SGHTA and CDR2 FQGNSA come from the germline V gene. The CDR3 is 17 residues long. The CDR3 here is CASSGRVSGGSGHEQFF. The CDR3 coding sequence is TGTGCCAGCAGCGGTAGGGTTAGCGGGGGGTCCGGCCATGAGCAGTTCTTC. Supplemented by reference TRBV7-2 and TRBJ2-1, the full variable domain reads GAGVSQSPSNKVTEKGKDVELRCDPISGHTALYWYRQSLGQGLEFLIYFQGNSAPDKSGLPSDRFSAERTGGSVSTLTIQRTQQEDSAVYLCASSGRVSGGSGHEQFFGPGTRLTVL.

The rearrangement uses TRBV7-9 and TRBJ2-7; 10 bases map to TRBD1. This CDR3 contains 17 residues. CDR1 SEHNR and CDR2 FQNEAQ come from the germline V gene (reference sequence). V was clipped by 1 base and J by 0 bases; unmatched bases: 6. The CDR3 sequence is CASSLEKDRGSSYEQYF. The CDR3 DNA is TGTGCCAGCAGCTTAGAGAAGGACAGGGGGAGCTCCTACGAGCAGTACTTC. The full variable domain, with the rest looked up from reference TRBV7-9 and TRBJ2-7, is DTGVSQNPRHKITKRGQNVTFRCDPISEHNRLYWYRQTLGQGPEFLTYFQNEAQLEKSRLLSDRFSAERPKGSFSTLEIQRTEQGDSAMYLCASSLEKDRGSSYEQYFGPGTRLTVT.

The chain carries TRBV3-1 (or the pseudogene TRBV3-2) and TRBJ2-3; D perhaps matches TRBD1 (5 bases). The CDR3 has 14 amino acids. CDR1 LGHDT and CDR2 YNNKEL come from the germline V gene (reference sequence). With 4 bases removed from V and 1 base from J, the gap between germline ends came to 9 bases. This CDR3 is CASSPRRGTDTQYF. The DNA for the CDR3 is TGTGCCAGCAGCCCCCGCAGGGGCACAGATACGCAGTATTTT.

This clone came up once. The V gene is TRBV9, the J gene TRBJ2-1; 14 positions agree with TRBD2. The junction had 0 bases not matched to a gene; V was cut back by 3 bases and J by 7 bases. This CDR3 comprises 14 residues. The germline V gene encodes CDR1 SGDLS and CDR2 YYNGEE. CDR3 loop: CASSGTSGGNEQFF. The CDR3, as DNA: TGTGCCAGCAGCGGGACTAGCGGGGGGAATGAGCAGTTCTTC.

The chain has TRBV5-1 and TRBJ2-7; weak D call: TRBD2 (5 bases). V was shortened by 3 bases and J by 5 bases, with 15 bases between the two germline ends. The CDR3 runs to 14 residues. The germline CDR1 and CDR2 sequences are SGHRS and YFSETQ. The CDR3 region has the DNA TGCGCCAGCAGCTATACCGGACTTCTGGACGAGCAGTACTTC. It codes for CASSYTGLLDEQYF. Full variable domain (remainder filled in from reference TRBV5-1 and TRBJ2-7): KAGVTQTPRYLIKTRGQQVTLSCSPISGHRSVSWYQQTPGQGLQFLFEYFSETQRNKGNFPGRFSGRQFSNSRSEMNVSTLELGDSALYLCASSYTGLLDEQYFGPGTRLTVT.

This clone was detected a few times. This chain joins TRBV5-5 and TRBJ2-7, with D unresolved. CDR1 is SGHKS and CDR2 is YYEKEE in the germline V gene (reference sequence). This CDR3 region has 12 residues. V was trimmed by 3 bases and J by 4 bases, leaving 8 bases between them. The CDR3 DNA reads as TGTGCCAGCAGCTATAACATGTACGAGCAGTACTTC. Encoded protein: CASSYNMYEQYF.

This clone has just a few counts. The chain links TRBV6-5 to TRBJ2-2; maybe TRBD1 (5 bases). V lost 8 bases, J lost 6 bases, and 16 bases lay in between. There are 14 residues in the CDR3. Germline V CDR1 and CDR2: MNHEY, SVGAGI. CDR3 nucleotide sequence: TGTGCCAGCCTGGCAGGGTCTTGGGCCGGGGAGCTGTTTTTT. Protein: CASLAGSWAGELFF.

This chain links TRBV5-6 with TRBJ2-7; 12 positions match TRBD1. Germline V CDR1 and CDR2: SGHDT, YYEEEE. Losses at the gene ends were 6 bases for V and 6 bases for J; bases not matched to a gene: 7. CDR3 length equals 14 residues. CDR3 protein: CASMGQGASREQYF. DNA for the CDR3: TGTGCCAGCATGGGACAGGGGGCTTCTCGCGAGCAGTACTTC.

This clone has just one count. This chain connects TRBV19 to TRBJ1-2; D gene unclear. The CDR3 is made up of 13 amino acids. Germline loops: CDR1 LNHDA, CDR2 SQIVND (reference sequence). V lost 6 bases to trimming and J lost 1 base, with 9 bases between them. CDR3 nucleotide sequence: TGTGCCAGTAGCGTAACAGTTAACTATGGCTACACCTTC. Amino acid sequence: CASSVTVNYGYTF. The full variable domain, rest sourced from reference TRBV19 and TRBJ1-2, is DGGITQSPKYLFRKEGQNVTLSCEQNLNHDAMYWYRQDPGQGLRLIYYSQIVNDFQKGDIAEGYSVSREKKESFPLTVTSAQKNPTAFYLCASSVTVNYGYTFGSGTRLTVV.